The following is a TCR beta chain sequence with its context. This clone was seen a single time. It lacks a known antigen. No base quality information exists; no much larger clone differs at one position. The data originate from a study of blood T cell repertoires in COVID-19 (dated by TCRdb to 2020 to 2022). At the level of the whole study: Samples covering the acute and convalescent phases of COVID-19 were provided by collaborators in the United States, Italy and Spain. Where HLA class I and class II types were available, the types were taken from metadata supplied by the sample provider, not from assay-based typing. Subjects who had been exposed to COVID-19, were actively infected with it, or had recovered from it provided the deeply sampled blood TCRbeta repertoires that made up the dataset. The samples were drawn from the first 160 participants of the ongoing ImmuneRACE study and from 1,254 subjects provided by 6 global collaborators. Sample metadata almost always included a de-identified subject ID, COVID-19 status, age in years and sex. The prospective study material was composed of cDNA or gDNA derived from T cells, B-cell-depleted T cells, or PBMCs. The repertoires were released in a freely available public database intended as a resource for research on the immune response to SARS-CoV-2. What the study reported, not specific to this receptor: The quantity of clinical and demographic metadata differed by source and by participant and was supplied without curation.

Participants in the prospective study were enrolled through a virtual design, were aged roughly 18 to 100 years, and lived in 24 United States geographic areas. To assign participants to cohorts, the prospective study relied on clinical history that participants themselves reported in a screening survey and a study questionnaire. For ImmuneRACE Cohort 3, a participant was defined as recovered based on two consecutive negative NP/OP PCR tests, clearance by a healthcare professional, or resolution of symptoms. Mobile phlebotomists in the prospective study collected whole blood, serum and a nasopharyngeal or oropharyngeal swab from every participant. Over a roughly 2-month period, participants in the prospective study had the option of providing additional blood draws and questionnaires. Prospective study blood samples were shipped either frozen or at room temperature before DNA extraction. TCRbeta CDR3 regions were amplified from genomic DNA by means of the immunoSEQ Assay, a bias-controlled multiplex PCR. The authors processed their data as follows. Within the assay, amplification of reference gene primers was used to estimate how many nucleated cells each sample contained. To quantify the absolute abundance of each unique TCRbeta CDR3 rearrangement, sequence reads were collapsed and filtered. Productive Simpson clonality was computed per sample as the square root of Simpson's diversity index over productive rearrangements. TCRdb carries this immuneACCESS record with in-frame sequences only. Its versions omit some clonotypes, under half of them owing to an unresolved V gene in the studies checked, with the rest unexplained. The V and J calls and clone size are taken from that table; D and trimming were inferred from the DNA. The sample table shows about 250,000 clones, and 75% to 90% are seen once. The top ten clones comprise about 4.3% of the sample.

Trimming at the junction amounts to 6 bases on V and 2 bases on J, and the germline ends lie 13 bases apart. Reading from cysteine to phenylalanine, the CDR3 counts 14 amino acids. CDR3 DNA is the only sequence kept; it has 42 bases, read in frame from the first base. The germline V gene yields ENHRY for CDR1 and SYGVKD for CDR2. The sample comprised PBMCs or T cells enriched from blood (not recorded which). This receptor was obtained from a woman in her 30s who had recovered from COVID-19. This receptor chain uses TRBV10-3 and TRBJ1-1; a tentative D match to TRBD1 spans 5 bases. The CDR3 region reads CAIRMTDDNTEAFF. The nucleotides read TGTGCCATCAGGATGACAGATGACAACACTGAAGCTTTCTTT.